The 27 T cell receptor beta chains below all came from one sample that was sequenced in a study of cytomegalovirus exposure and HLA in healthy donors. 13 Jbeta primers and 60 Vbeta primers were used for the PCR. Measured with immunoSEQ multiplex PCR; TCRdb has only the in-frame clones, and not every one. This sample has some 150,000 clones, with roughly 80% found just once. Sequencing input: PBMCs. All receptors come from a young man in good health and CMV-seropositive.

The V call is TRBV7-3, the J call TRBJ2-2; D remains ambiguous. The germline CDR1 and CDR2 sequences are SGHTA and FQGTGA. The V gene lost 0 bases and the J gene lost 3 bases, with 8 bases spanning the gap. The CDR3 covers 15 residues. CDR3 in amino acids: CASSLTGEDTGELFF. Here the CDR3 DNA reads TGTGCCAGCAGCTTAACGGGCGAAGACACCGGGGAGCTGTTTTTT.

This rearrangement joins TRBV9 to TRBJ2-3; 7 bases line up with TRBD2. The CDR3 covers 15 residues. CDR1 and CDR2 (germline): SGDLS, YYNGEE. After removal of 6 bases from V and 0 bases from J, the junction contained 7 bases not matched to a gene. CDR3 sequence: CASTWGGSSTDTQYF. The DNA of the CDR3 is TGTGCCAGCACATGGGGAGGGTCTAGCACAGATACGCAGTATTTT.

This rearrangement joins TRBV7-2 to TRBJ2-5; the D gene is possibly TRBD2 (6 bases). CDR1 is SGHTA and CDR2 is FQGNSA in the germline V gene. This CDR3 comprises 14 residues. Trimming stripped 6 bases from V and 2 bases from J, with 13 bases between. CDR3 nucleotide sequence: TGTGCCAGCAGTCCCGGGGGTCCTCAAGAGACCCAGTACTTC. Translation: CASSPGGPQETQYF.

This chain joins TRBV29-1 and TRBJ1-4, with TRBD1 matching over 8 bases. J lost 0 bases, V lost 6 bases, and 6 bases had no gene match. CDR1 and CDR2 from the germline V gene are SQVTM and ANQGSEA. This CDR3 has 15 amino acids. CDR3 in amino acids: CSVQDRDATNEKLFF. The CDR3 region has the DNA TGCAGCGTCCAGGACAGGGACGCAACTAATGAAAAACTGTTTTTT.

The chain couples TRBV28 to TRBJ2-2, with D unresolved. The CDR3 extends over 15 amino acids. CDR1 is MDHEN and CDR2 is SYDVKM in the germline V gene. V lost 3 bases, J lost 3 bases, and 11 bases lay in between. This chain's CDR3 is CASSFMAVYTGELFF. The DNA for the CDR3 is TGTGCCAGCAGTTTCATGGCAGTGTACACCGGGGAGCTGTTTTTT.

The V call is TRBV5-1, the J call TRBJ2-7; 7 positions agree with TRBD1. V lost 4 bases to trimming and J lost 5 bases; unmatched junction nucleotides: 9. Germline assignment: CDR1 SGHRS and CDR2 YFSETQ. CDR3 length equals 14 residues. The CDR3 coding sequence is TGCGCCAGCAGCCCGGGACAGTCCAGGGACGAGCAGTACTTC. This gives the protein CASSPGQSRDEQYF. Full variable domain (rest looked up from reference TRBV5-1 and TRBJ2-7): KAGVTQTPRYLIKTRGQQVTLSCSPISGHRSVSWYQQTPGQGLQFLFEYFSETQRNKGNFPGRFSGRQFSNSRSEMNVSTLELGDSALYLCASSPGQSRDEQYFGPGTRLTVT.

The rearrangement joins TRBV27 to TRBJ2-7, with TRBD1 matching 7 bases. Per germline, CDR1 MNHEY and CDR2 SMNVEV (reference sequence). This CDR3 spans 14 amino acids. V trimming: 5 bases; J trimming: 3 bases; junction bases outside the gene matches: 7. The CDR3 DNA reads TGTGCCAGCAGTACCCCGGGACAGTTCTACGAGCAGTACTTC. Its protein product is CASSTPGQFYEQYF.

The gene calls are TRBV27 and TRBJ2-7; 9 bases align to TRBD1. In germline, CDR1 is MNHEY, CDR2 SMNVEV (reference sequence). V was pared by 2 bases and J by 7 bases, with 6 bases of the junction left unmatched. The CDR3 is 14 amino acids. The CDR3 coding sequence is TGTGCCAGCAGTTTACGGGACAGGGATGGGGAGCAGTACTTC. Translated: CASSLRDRDGEQYF.

The genes are TRBV18 and TRBJ2-3; TRBD1 agrees at 8 bases. The V gene's germline CDR1 is KGHSH and CDR2 LQKENI. Losses at the gene ends were 6 bases for V and 0 bases for J; bases not matched to a gene: 8. The CDR3 contains 16 residues. CDR3 in DNA: TGTGCCAGCTCCCCCCTCCGGACAGGGAGCACAGATACGCAGTATTTT. Encoded protein: CASSPLRTGSTDTQYF.

The table lists this clone with a few counts. The rearrangement links TRBV6-1 to TRBJ1-1, with D perhaps TRBD1 (5 bases). This CDR3 spans 13 amino acids. V was shortened by 7 bases and J by 5 bases, with 14 bases between the two germline ends. Germline-derived CDR1 and CDR2 are MNHNS and SASEGT. CDR3 amino acids: CASTLGVWTEAFF. Written as DNA, the CDR3 is TGTGCCAGCACCCTAGGGGTTTGGACTGAAGCTTTCTTT.

This clone was counted between two and nine times. The chain combines TRBV6-5 with TRBJ1-6; TRBD1 is a possible D gene (5 bases). In germline, CDR1 is MNHEY, CDR2 SVGAGI. This CDR3 has 14 amino acids. The ends were cut back, 2 bases at V and 7 bases at J, with 9 bases in the middle. The CDR3, as DNA: TGTGCCAGCAGTTACGTCCGGGGGAATTCACCCCTCCACTTT. It specifies CASSYVRGNSPLHF.

The chain is built from TRBV25-1 and TRBJ2-7; D is ambiguous. V lost 4 bases, J lost 6 bases, and 10 bases lay in between. Germline V gives CDR1 MGHDK, CDR2 SYGVNS. CDR3 length equals 12 residues. CDR3 sequence reads: CASSASSLEQYF. CDR3 bases: TGTGCCAGCAGTGCCAGTTCTCTCGAGCAGTACTTC.

V usage is TRBV2 and J usage is TRBJ1-6; the D is unclear. The germline V and J ends were trimmed by 4 bases and 5 bases, with 9 bases remaining between them. This CDR3 spans 14 amino acids. CDR1 and CDR2 from the germline V gene are SNHLY and FYNNEI. CDR3 loop: CASSADTDNSPLHF. DNA for the CDR3: TGTGCCAGCAGTGCTGACACCGATAATTCACCCCTCCACTTT. Supplemented by reference TRBV2 and TRBJ1-6, the full variable domain reads EPEVTQTPSHQVTQMGQEVILRCVPISNHLYFYWYRQILGQKVEFLVSFYNNEISEKSEIFDDQFSVERPDGSNFTLKIRSTKLEDSAMYFCASSADTDNSPLHFGNGTRLTVT.

This chain uses TRBV19 with TRBJ2-2, with 7 bases identical to TRBD1. J lost 1 base, V lost 3 bases, and 5 bases had no gene match. Germline V gene lookup returns CDR1 LNHDA and CDR2 SQIVND (reference sequence). The CDR3 loop spans 16 amino acids. The CDR3 nucleotides are TGTGCCAGTAGTATTCCCGGACAGGTGAACACCGGGGAGCTGTTTTTT. It codes for CASSIPGQVNTGELFF.

CDR3 protein: CASSLASGVAYEQYF. In nucleotides, the CDR3 is TGTGCCAGCAGCTTAGCGAGCGGGGTGGCCTACGAGCAGTACTTC. The chain carries TRBV7-2 and TRBJ2-7; 7 bases match TRBD2. CDR1 SGHTA and CDR2 FQGNSA come from the germline V gene. J lost 2 bases, V lost 0 bases, and 4 bases had no gene match. The CDR3 has 15 amino acids.

This clone was detected only a few times. V usage is TRBV9 and J usage is TRBJ1-2; D remains unclear. CDR1 and CDR2 (germline): SGDLS, YYNGEE. CDR3 length equals 11 residues. V lost 10 bases, J lost 2 bases, and 9 bases lay in between. The CDR3 region is CARRENYGYTF. The CDR3 bases are TGTGCCCGCCGGGAAAACTATGGCTACACCTTC. Full variable domain (remainder filled in from reference TRBV9 and TRBJ1-2): DSGVTQTPKHLITATGQRVTLRCSPRSGDLSVYWYQQSLDQGLQFLIQYYNGEERAKGNILERFSAQQFPDLHSELNLSSLELGDSALYFCARRENYGYTFGSGTRLTVV.

Only one count was recorded for this clone. This chain links TRBV19 with TRBJ2-5, with 7 bases fitting TRBD2. The germline V gene has CDR1 LNHDA and CDR2 SQIVND (reference sequence). This CDR3 is built from 15 residues. With 7 bases clipped from V and 2 bases from J, the junction kept 10 bases outside the gene matches. The CDR3 DNA reads as TGTGCCAGTAAGGACCTAGCGGATAATCAAGAGACCCAGTACTTC. This sequence encodes CASKDLADNQETQYF.

The table lists this clone with a few counts. The chain has TRBV5-1 and TRBJ2-5; TRBD1 aligns across 9 bases. The V and J ends lost 4 bases and 5 bases, in that order; junction bases with no gene match: 3. The CDR3 sequence is 13 residues long. The germline V gene has CDR1 SGHRS and CDR2 YFSETQ. CDR3 sequence: CASSAGTGETQYF. CDR3 in DNA: TGCGCCAGCAGCGCCGGGACAGGGGAGACCCAGTACTTC.

The chain has TRBV9 and TRBJ1-1; TRBD1 is a possible D gene (5 bases). The CDR3 contains 16 residues. Trimming pared 3 bases from V and 4 bases from J, leaving 19 bases between. CDR1 is SGDLS, CDR2 YYNGEE, per germline. DNA of the CDR3: TGTGCCAGCAGCGGACCCGTTCAGGGTTTTGCCACTGAAGCTTTCTTT. Its translation: CASSGPVQGFATEAFF.

The chain couples TRBV6-6 to TRBJ2-7, with TRBD1 identical over 10 bases. The trim removed 6 bases at V and 4 bases at J, leaving 9 bases unmatched. The CDR3 consists of 15 residues. Per the germline V gene, CDR1 is MNHNY and CDR2 is SVGAGI (reference sequence). In nucleotides, the CDR3 is TGTGCCAGCAGACAGGGGACAGGGGAGGTTTACGAGCAGTACTTC. Translation: CASRQGTGEVYEQYF.

This clone has more than one count but fewer than ten. CDR3 region: CAWGWSSYEQYF. The CDR3 coding sequence is TGTGCCTGGGGGTGGAGCTCCTACGAGCAGTACTTC. This chain uses TRBV30 with TRBJ2-7, with D unresolved. The V end lost 5 bases, the J end lost 0 bases, and 8 bases lay between the germline ends. CDR3 length: 12 amino acids. Germline V gene lookup returns CDR1 GTSNPN and CDR2 SVGIG (reference sequence).

V usage is TRBV27 and J usage is TRBJ2-2; TRBD1 is a possible D gene (8 bases). The V gene lost 2 bases and the J gene lost 5 bases, with 12 bases spanning the gap. Germline V gives CDR1 MNHEY, CDR2 SMNVEV (reference sequence). The CDR3 is 15 residues long. CDR3 in DNA: TGTGCCAGCAGTTTAATACAGGGGGGGACCGGGGAGCTGTTTTTT. Translation: CASSLIQGGTGELFF.

The J gene is TRBJ1-6, the V gene TRBV19, with 7 bases aligning to TRBD1. The CDR3 loop spans 14 amino acids. J gave up 10 bases and V 5 bases, and 8 bases lay outside the gene matches. In germline, CDR1 is LNHDA, CDR2 SQIVND (reference sequence). The CDR3 region is CASSSQGGTSPLHF. The CDR3 DNA sequence: TGTGCCAGTAGTTCTCAGGGGGGTACGTCACCCCTCCACTTT.

The chain couples TRBV6-6 to TRBJ1-2; 8 bases agree with TRBD1. J lost 0 bases, V lost 9 bases, and 6 bases had no gene match. The length of the CDR3 is 14 residues. From germline, CDR1 is MNHNY and CDR2 SVGAGI (reference sequence). CDR3 in DNA: TGTGCCAGTAAGACAGGGGATTCTAACTATGGCTACACCTTC. It yields the protein CASKTGDSNYGYTF.

This clone occurred once. This chain uses TRBV10-1 with TRBJ1-1, with D possibly matching TRBD1 (6 bases). This CDR3 is built from 15 residues. With 5 bases removed from V and 0 bases from J, the gap between germline ends came to 13 bases. Germline values: CDR1 WNHNN, CDR2 SYGVQD (reference sequence). In DNA form, the CDR3 reads TGCGCCAGCAGTCCGGACAGAAGCATGAACACTGAAGCTTTCTTT. Protein: CASSPDRSMNTEAFF.

The rearrangement uses TRBV28 and TRBJ2-5; 8 bases are shared with TRBD2. CDR3 length: 17 residues. After removal of 5 bases from V and 5 bases from J, the junction contained 16 bases not matched to a gene. Germline CDR1 reads MDHEN; CDR2 reads SYDVKM. Written as DNA, the CDR3 is TGTGCCAGCAGTGGGGCGGAGGCAGGGACTAGAGGGGAGACCCAGTACTTC. Its translation: CASSGAEAGTRGETQYF.

This chain links TRBV4-1 with TRBJ1-5, with D perhaps matching TRBD1 (5 bases). The germline V gene encodes CDR1 MGHRA and CDR2 YSYEKL. Trimming removed 0 bases from V and 0 bases from J, with 15 bases in between. CDR3 length equals 18 residues. In DNA form, the CDR3 reads TGCGCCAGCAGCCAAGAGGCTAGGACACTGTATAGCAATCAGCCCCAGCATTTT. Translated, it gives CASSQEARTLYSNQPQHF.